This T cell receptor beta chain emerged from a study of blood T cell repertoires in COVID-19. Study in general: Whether acute or convalescent, the COVID-19 samples came from the United States, Italy and Spain. Nucleic acid was either cDNA or gDNA, and it came from T cells, B-cell-depleted T cells, or PBMCs.

How the authors handled the data: Nucleated cell number was recorded as an estimate derived from reference gene primer amplification. TCRdb keeps only in-frame clones here, not all; method: immunoSEQ multiplex PCR. The DNA gave D and trimming, while V, J and clone size come from that table. The sample shows about 260,000 clones, around 84% of them seen only once. Looked up from germline, CDR1 is LGHDT and CDR2 is YNNKEL (reference sequence). Trimming pared 0 bases from V and 5 bases from J, leaving 10 bases between. This CDR3 is 14 amino acids long. The sequencing sample was made of peripheral blood. The V gene is TRBV3-1 (or the pseudogene TRBV3-2), the J gene TRBJ2-5, with D tentatively TRBD1 (6 bases). This sequence was found in a man between 60 and 75 years old with acute or convalescent COVID-19. The CDR3 nucleotides are TGTGCCAGCAGCCAAGATCATCAGGGGGAGACCCAGTACTTC. Its translation: CASSQDHQGETQYF.